This entry lists 20 T cell receptor beta chains sequenced from one sample in a study of blood T cell repertoires in COVID-19. TCRdb's copy holds only in-frame clones and misses some; the assay was immunoSEQ multiplex PCR. The table shows about 150,000 clones, with about 86% occurring only once. Material: peripheral blood. The receptors shown here come from a man between 65 and 85 years old with acute or convalescent COVID-19.

The chain uses TRBV5-4 and TRBJ2-7; tentative D call: TRBD1 (7 bases). From germline, CDR1 is SGHNT and CDR2 YYREEE (reference sequence). The CDR3 is 15 residues long. V lost 1 base to trimming and J lost 6 bases, with 17 bases between them. CDR3 loop: CASSLLGGGSAEQYF. As DNA, the CDR3 is TGTGCCAGCAGCTTGTTAGGAGGGGGCTCCGCCGAGCAGTACTTC.

The CDR3 DNA is TGTGCCAGCAGCTTAAGGGCCAGCGGATACACCGGGGAGCTGTTTTTT. It encodes CASSLRASGYTGELFF. The chain is built from TRBV7-2 and TRBJ2-2; possible D gene TRBD2, 5 bases. Trimming took 2 bases from V and 3 from J, leaving 13 bases between them. The CDR3 totals 16 residues. Germline CDR1 reads SGHTA; CDR2 reads FQGNSA.

This rearrangement joins TRBV3-1 (or the pseudogene TRBV3-2) to TRBJ1-2, with D tentatively TRBD1 (6 bases). Deletions cut 4 bases from V and 3 bases from J, with 15 bases between. Germline CDR1 LGHDT, CDR2 YNNKEL (reference sequence). The CDR3 extends over 15 amino acids. The CDR3 nucleotides read TGTGCCAGCAGCCTTAGACAGGCCGTTCACTATGGCTACACCTTC. Protein: CASSLRQAVHYGYTF.

This chain links TRBV4-1 with TRBJ1-1, with D unresolved. Germline V gene lookup returns CDR1 MGHRA and CDR2 YSYEKL. This CDR3 spans 15 amino acids. With 0 bases removed from V and 1 base from J, the gap between germline ends came to 9 bases. CDR3 nucleotide sequence: TGCGCCAGCAGCCAAGATCCAGGAGGGAACACTGAAGCTTTCTTT. The encoded protein is CASSQDPGGNTEAFF.

This clone showed up just once. The chain links TRBV12-5 to TRBJ2-3, with D possibly matching TRBD1 (6 bases). Deletions cut 1 base from V and 0 bases from J, with 8 bases between. CDR1 and CDR2 from the germline V gene are LGHNT and FRNRAP. This CDR3 comprises 15 residues. The CDR3 here is CASGLGRGSTDTQYF. The CDR3 DNA reads TGTGCTAGTGGTTTGGGCAGGGGAAGCACAGATACGCAGTATTTT.

The chain uses TRBV7-3 and TRBJ1-2; D ambiguous. CDR3 length equals 13 residues. V dropped 5 bases and J dropped 2 bases, with 9 bases sitting between them. Germline V gene sequence: CDR1 SGHTA, CDR2 FQGTGA. The DNA of the CDR3 is TGTGCCAGCAGCCAGAACAGCAACTATGGCTACACCTTC. This translates into CASSQNSNYGYTF. Full variable domain (rest looked up from reference TRBV7-3 and TRBJ1-2): GAGVSQTPSNKVTEKGKYVELRCDPISGHTALYWYRQSLGQGPEFLIYFQGTGAADDSGLPNDRFFAVRPEGSVSTLKIQRTERGDSAVYLCASSQNSNYGYTFGSGTRLTVV.

V is TRBV9 and J is TRBJ2-2; 10 bases align to TRBD2. J was trimmed by 1 base and V by 3 bases; bases with no gene match: 3. The CDR3 contains 16 residues. Germline loops: CDR1 SGDLS, CDR2 YYNGEE. CDR3 DNA: TGTGCCAGCAGCGAAGCGGGAGGGCGGAACACCGGGGAGCTGTTTTTT. Its translation is CASSEAGGRNTGELFF.

V is TRBV3-1 (or the pseudogene TRBV3-2) and J is TRBJ2-3; 10 bases line up with TRBD2. Germline V lookup: CDR1 LGHDT, CDR2 YNNKEL (reference sequence). V trimming: 0 bases; J trimming: 5 bases; junction bases outside the gene matches: 5. This CDR3 spans 16 amino acids. Here the CDR3 reads CASSQDPGLAKDTQYF. CDR3 DNA: TGTGCCAGCAGCCAAGACCCGGGACTAGCGAAAGATACGCAGTATTTT.

The J gene is TRBJ2-1, the V gene TRBV15; TRBD2 matches 7 bases. This CDR3 is built from 16 residues. Germline V gives CDR1 LNHNV, CDR2 YYDKDF (reference sequence). With V trimmed by 3 bases and J by 0 bases, 5 bases remained unmatched. Here the CDR3 reads CATSRVGRGSYNEQFF. CDR3 bases: TGTGCCACCAGCAGGGTTGGGAGGGGCTCCTACAATGAGCAGTTCTTC.

The genes are TRBV5-4 and TRBJ2-7, with 14 bases that match TRBD2. This CDR3 is built from 17 residues. Germline CDR1 and CDR2: SGHNT and YYREEE (reference sequence). V was pared by 6 bases and J by 4 bases, with 12 bases of the junction left unmatched. Written as DNA, the CDR3 is TGTGCCAGCAAGCAGTTCGGGACTAGCGGGAGTGGGTACGAGCAGTACTTC. It is translated as CASKQFGTSGSGYEQYF.

The chain employs TRBV28 and TRBJ1-2; 9 nucleotides agree with TRBD1. The CDR3 has 13 amino acids. The ends lost 8 bases at V and 6 bases at J; junction bases unmatched: 7. Germline assignment: CDR1 MDHEN and CDR2 SYDVKM. The CDR3 is CASRTRDRDGYTF. CDR3 DNA: TGTGCCAGCCGAACCCGGGACAGGGATGGCTACACCTTC.

The V and J genes are TRBV6-1 and TRBJ2-6, with D possibly being TRBD2 (5 bases). The germline CDR1 and CDR2 sequences are MNHNS and SASEGT. V dropped 4 bases and J dropped 0 bases, with 16 bases sitting between them. The length of the CDR3 is 18 residues. For the CDR3, the DNA is TGTGCCAGCAGTGTCGCGCGGGTTGGGAGCTCTGGGGCCAACGTCCTGACTTTC. Protein sequence: CASSVARVGSSGANVLTF.

The gene calls are TRBV18 and TRBJ2-2; D remains unclear. This CDR3 spans 17 amino acids. Trimming took off 1 base at V and 2 bases at J, with 14 bases between the two ends. CDR1 and CDR2 from the germline V gene are KGHSH and LQKENI. The CDR3 DNA follows: TGTGCCAGCTCACCACGAACCCGGGTCTTAAACACCGGGGAGCTGTTTTTT. It translates to CASSPRTRVLNTGELFF.

A single count supports this clone. This chain connects TRBV11-1 to TRBJ2-7, with D perhaps matching TRBD1 (6 bases). V was pared by 3 bases and J by 3 bases, with 9 bases between. Germline V gene lookup returns CDR1 SGHAT and CDR2 FQDESV (reference sequence). The CDR3 contains 13 residues. The chain's CDR3 is CASSFDRRYEQYF. The CDR3 nucleotides are TGTGCCAGCAGCTTTGACAGGCGCTACGAGCAGTACTTC.

For this clone: The same CDR3 is also encoded by other DNA sequences in this sample. This sequence joins TRBV19 and TRBJ2-3; tentatively, D is TRBD1 (5 bases). The CDR3 has 15 residues. V was pared by 4 bases and J by 4 bases, with 15 bases between. Per germline, CDR1 LNHDA and CDR2 SQIVND (reference sequence). The CDR3, as DNA: TGTGCCAGTAGTACCCGCCGCCAGGGCGCAGATACGCAGTATTTT. Protein product: CASSTRRQGADTQYF.

The gene calls are TRBV6-2 or TRBV6-3 and TRBJ1-2; D is unresolved. Germline CDR1 and CDR2: MNHEY and SVGEGT. V lost 2 bases, J lost 0 bases, and 7 bases lay in between. The CDR3 is made up of 14 amino acids. The CDR3 nucleotides are TGTGCCAGCAGTTACCTGACTACTAACTATGGCTACACCTTC. Its translation is CASSYLTTNYGYTF.

The chain uses TRBV28 and TRBJ2-5, with D tentatively TRBD2 (5 bases). Trimming pared 3 bases from V and 2 bases from J, leaving 10 bases between. The length of the CDR3 is 14 residues. Germline values: CDR1 MDHEN, CDR2 SYDVKM. For the CDR3, the DNA is TGTGCCAGCAGTTTCGCGGGCCGTCAAGAGACCCAGTACTTC. Protein: CASSFAGRQETQYF.

This clone has more than one count but fewer than ten. DNA for the CDR3: TGTGCCAGCAGCCAAGAACAGTCTCGAGGCTACACCTTC. Protein: CASSQEQSRGYTF. V gene TRBV3-1 (or the pseudogene TRBV3-2) combines with J gene TRBJ1-2, with unresolved D. The CDR3 has 13 residues. V lost 0 bases to trimming and J lost 8 bases, with 10 bases between them. Per the germline V gene, CDR1 is LGHDT and CDR2 is YNNKEL (reference sequence).

This chain joins TRBV9 and TRBJ2-7; a weak D match, TRBD2 (6 bases). Germline assignment: CDR1 SGDLS and CDR2 YYNGEE. The CDR3 extends over 17 amino acids. V lost 3 bases and J 4 bases, leaving 23 bases between the germline ends. CDR3 nucleotide sequence: TGTGCCAGCAGCGGAAGGGACTCAATTGGGGGAACTTACGAGCAGTACTTC. The encoded protein is CASSGRDSIGGTYEQYF.

V and J are TRBV11-3 and TRBJ2-1; 13 bases line up with TRBD2. Per germline, CDR1 SGHNT and CDR2 YENEEA. CDR3 size: 18 residues. With V trimmed by 0 bases and J by 6 bases, 8 bases remained unmatched. The chain's CDR3 is CASSLEVSGTSGANEQFF. The CDR3 coding sequence is TGTGCCAGCAGCTTAGAGGTCTCCGGGACTAGCGGGGCCAATGAGCAGTTCTTC. The full variable domain, rest sourced from reference TRBV11-3 and TRBJ2-1, is EAGVVQSPRYKIIEKKQPVAFWCNPISGHNTLYWYLQNLGQGPELLIRYENEEAVDDSQLPKDRFSAERLKGVDSTLKIQPAELGDSAVYLCASSLEVSGTSGANEQFFGPGTRLTVL.